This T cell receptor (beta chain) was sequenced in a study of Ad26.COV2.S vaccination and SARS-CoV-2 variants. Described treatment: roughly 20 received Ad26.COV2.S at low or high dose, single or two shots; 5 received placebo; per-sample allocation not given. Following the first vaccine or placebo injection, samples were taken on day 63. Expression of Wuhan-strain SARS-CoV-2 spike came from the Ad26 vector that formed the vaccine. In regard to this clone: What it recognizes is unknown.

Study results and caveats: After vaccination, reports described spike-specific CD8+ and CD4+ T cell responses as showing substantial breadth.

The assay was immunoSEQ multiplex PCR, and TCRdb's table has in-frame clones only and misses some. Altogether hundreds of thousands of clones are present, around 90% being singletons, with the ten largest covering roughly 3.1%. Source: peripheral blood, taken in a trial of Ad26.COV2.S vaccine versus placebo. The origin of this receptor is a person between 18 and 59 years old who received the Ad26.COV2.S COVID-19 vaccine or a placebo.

CDR3: CASSQDMGQILGAFF. CDR3 nucleotide sequence: TGTGCCAGCAGCCAAGATATGGGACAGATTCTCGGAGCTTTCTTT. The rearrangement joins TRBV3-1 (or the pseudogene TRBV3-2) to TRBJ1-1, with 7 bases lining up with TRBD1. Germline V gene lookup returns CDR1 LGHDT and CDR2 YNNKEL (reference sequence). The trim removed 0 bases at V and 10 bases at J, leaving 11 bases unmatched. There are 15 residues in the CDR3.